Each of the 16 T cell receptor beta chains below was sequenced from the same sample in a study of cytomegalovirus exposure and HLA in healthy donors. PCR was performed using 60 Vbeta and 13 Jbeta primers. Method: immunoSEQ multiplex PCR; TCRdb's copy keeps in-frame clones and lacks some. The table shows more than 85,000 clones, with 70% to 85% occurring only once. The sequenced sample was PBMCs. These receptors all come from a woman aged 18-29 years in good health and CMV-seronegative.

CDR3 protein: CASSSRTSGYTDTQYF. Written as DNA, the CDR3 is TGTGCCAGCAGTTCCCGGACTAGCGGGTACACGGATACGCAGTATTTT. This sequence joins TRBV27 and TRBJ2-3; 11 bases line up with TRBD2. Losses at the gene ends were 4 bases for V and 6 bases for J; bases not matched to a gene: 9. Germline-derived CDR1 and CDR2 are MNHEY and SMNVEV (reference sequence). This CDR3 is built from 16 residues.

This chain links TRBV11-2 with TRBJ2-2, with 8 bases fitting TRBD2. There are 16 residues in the CDR3. With 5 bases clipped from V and 2 bases from J, the junction kept 7 bases outside the gene matches. CDR1 and CDR2 from the germline V gene are SGHAT and FQNNGV. The CDR3 is CASSRRGGFNTGELFF. The CDR3, as DNA: TGTGCCAGCAGCCGGCGCGGGGGGTTCAACACCGGGGAGCTGTTTTTT.

A word on this clone: One end of the junction fails to match germline, which may point to a read error. The chain couples TRBV7-9 to TRBJ2-7; weak D call: TRBD2 (5 bases). Germline V gives CDR1 SEHNR, CDR2 FQNEAQ (reference sequence). The CDR3 is 13 amino acids. In DNA, the CDR3 is TGTTCCAGCAGCTTCGGGGTATCCTACGAGCAGTACTTC. Translated, it gives CSSSFGVSYEQYF.

The chain recombines TRBV27 with TRBJ1-6; D call uncertain. Germline V lookup: CDR1 MNHEY, CDR2 SMNVEV (reference sequence). V lost 2 bases, J lost 3 bases, and 5 bases lay in between. The CDR3 loop spans 14 amino acids. The CDR3, as DNA: TGTGCCAGCAGTTTAGGAGGCTATAATTCACCCCTCCACTTT. Its protein product is CASSLGGYNSPLHF.

The chain links TRBV7-9 to TRBJ2-7; 7 bases fit TRBD1. V shed 0 bases and J 5 bases; nucleotides not matched to a gene: 1. The germline V gene encodes CDR1 SEHNR and CDR2 FQNEAQ (reference sequence). The CDR3 contains 13 residues. The CDR3 DNA reads as TGTGCCAGCAGCTTAGCCGACAGGGACGAGCAGTACTTC. The encoded protein is CASSLADRDEQYF.

The V and J genes are TRBV7-2 and TRBJ2-7; TRBD2 aligns across 13 bases. J lost 0 bases, V lost 2 bases, and 4 bases had no gene match. Per germline, CDR1 SGHTA and CDR2 FQGNSA. This CDR3 spans 17 amino acids. The CDR3 DNA reads as TGTGCCAGCAGCTTATTGGGGACTAGCGGGAACTCCTACGAGCAGTACTTC. It specifies CASSLLGTSGNSYEQYF.

V gene TRBV7-2 combines with J gene TRBJ2-3; D remains unclear. This CDR3 has 12 amino acids. The germline gives CDR1 SGHTA, CDR2 FQGNSA. The V gene lost 6 bases and the J gene lost 3 bases, with 7 bases spanning the gap. CDR3 region: CASSRVTDTQYF. In DNA, the CDR3 is TGTGCCAGCAGTCGGGTGACAGATACGCAGTATTTT.

This clone was seen only a few times. With a much larger clone just one base away, this may be a read error. This chain uses TRBV4-2 with TRBJ2-3; D is uncertain. CDR3 size: 12 residues. V was clipped by 5 bases and J by 5 bases, with 8 bases between them. Germline CDR1 reads LGHNA; CDR2 reads YNFKEQ. The CDR3 DNA is TGTGCCAGCAGCTTACGGGTAGATACGCAGTATTTT. Amino acids: CASSLRVDTQYF.

This sequence joins TRBV27 and TRBJ1-4, with D maybe TRBD1 (6 bases). Germline-derived CDR1 and CDR2 are MNHEY and SMNVEV (reference sequence). The V gene lost 4 bases and the J gene lost 7 bases, with 13 bases spanning the gap. The CDR3 contains 14 residues. As DNA, the CDR3 is TGTGCCAGCAGTTACAGGGTAGACCCTGAAAAACTGTTTTTT. The encoded protein is CASSYRVDPEKLFF.

As DNA, the CDR3 is TGTGCCAGCAGTTACCCAAGAGGGCAGGAGGCCTACGAGCAGTACTTC. It specifies CASSYPRGQEAYEQYF. The chain employs TRBV6-6 and TRBJ2-7, with a possible D match to TRBD2 (5 bases). This CDR3 has 16 amino acids. V dropped 2 bases and J dropped 2 bases, with 16 bases sitting between them. Germline CDR1 reads MNHNY; CDR2 reads SVGAGI (reference sequence).

This sequence joins TRBV28 and TRBJ2-3, with 8 bases matching TRBD2. The ends lost 11 bases at V and 4 bases at J; junction bases unmatched: 8. The CDR3 covers 13 residues. Germline loops: CDR1 MDHEN, CDR2 SYDVKM. CDR3 in DNA: TGTGCCGCGAGGGCGGGAGGTTCAGATACGCAGTATTTT. Translating gives CAARAGGSDTQYF. The full variable domain, with the rest looked up from reference TRBV28 and TRBJ2-3, is DVKVTQSSRYLVKRTGEKVFLECVQDMDHENMFWYRQDPGLGLRLIYFSYDVKMKEKGDIPEGYSVSREKKERFSLILESASTNQTSMYLCAARAGGSDTQYFGPGTRLTVL.

This chain connects TRBV11-2 to TRBJ2-7; weak D call: TRBD1 (5 bases). The CDR3 has 12 amino acids. V dropped 2 bases and J dropped 4 bases, with 6 bases sitting between them. CDR1 and CDR2 from the germline V gene are SGHAT and FQNNGV. Written as DNA, the CDR3 is TGTGCCAGCAGCTTACAGGGTTACGAGCAGTACTTC. Translated, it gives CASSLQGYEQYF.

V gene TRBV4-1 combines with J gene TRBJ2-1, with D tentatively TRBD1 (6 bases). The V end was cut by 4 bases, the J end by 0 bases, with 13 bases between. Germline-derived CDR1 and CDR2 are MGHRA and YSYEKL. This CDR3 contains 16 residues. DNA of the CDR3: TGCGCCAGCAGCCGGCCAGGGGAGAACTCCTACAATGAGCAGTTCTTC. Encoded protein: CASSRPGENSYNEQFF.

The chain employs TRBV18 and TRBJ2-7; D perhaps matches TRBD2 (5 bases). The V and J ends lost 3 bases and 2 bases respectively, with 14 bases between them. The CDR3 covers 15 residues. Germline assignment: CDR1 KGHSH and CDR2 LQKENI. The CDR3, as DNA: TGTGCCAGCTCACCTCGGAGGACGGAGACCTACGAGCAGTACTTC. Translating it yields CASSPRRTETYEQYF.

V usage is TRBV6-5 and J usage is TRBJ1-5, with D possibly matching TRBD1 (6 bases). Germline V gene data show CDR1 as MNHEY and CDR2 as SVGAGI. This CDR3 is built from 15 residues. V was pared by 6 bases and J by 2 bases, with 14 bases between. CDR3 bases: TGTGCCAGCAGCGGGGGGCTCTATGGCAATCAGCCCCAGCATTTT. This encodes CASSGGLYGNQPQHF.

The genes are TRBV7-2 and TRBJ2-5; 8 nucleotides align to TRBD2. The end of the DNA is better explained by TRBJ2-7, so the J call may be wrong. Looked up from germline, CDR1 is SGHTA and CDR2 is FQGNSA. This CDR3 is 15 amino acids long. The CDR3 bases are TGTGCCAGCAGCTTAGGACTAGCGACAAACTACGAGCAGTACTTC. Translation gives CASSLGLATNYEQYF.